The rows below give T cell receptor beta chains drawn from one sample of a study of control samples from healthy donors and cancer patients. The data were produced by immunoSEQ multiplex PCR, yet TCRdb's version contains in-frame clones alone and is incomplete. The repertoire holds about 80,000 clones, with about 89% as singletons. Sequenced sample: blood. Receptor source: a woman aged 55-69 years in good health. CDR3s include the opening cysteine and the closing phenylalanine or tryptophan. Each record gives: V gene, D gene, J gene, CDR3 length, clone size, CDR3 protein, CDR3 DNA. The D gene is left open where the match is weak. Expanded clones get a size class; other rows say once, few or many, or leave the size out.

TRBV30,TRBD1,TRBJ1-2,14,.,CAWRRKGQKPSYTF,TGTGCCTGGAGAAGAAAGGGACAGAAACCTAGCTACACCTTC
TRBV28,TRBD1,TRBJ2-7,15,.,CASSFTGTGGYEQYF,TGTGCCAGCAGTTTTACCGGGACAGGGGGCTACGAGCAGTACTTC
TRBV19,.,TRBJ1-5,13,.,CASSFGPGRPQHF,TGTGCCAGTAGTTTCGGGCCCGGGCGTCCTCAGCATTTT
TRBV7-9,.,TRBJ2-2,16,.,CASSPDVAVLGGELFF,TGTGCCAGCAGCCCCGATGTAGCGGTTCTAGGCGGGGAGCTGTTTTTT
TRBV7-2,TRBD2,TRBJ2-1,14,.,CASSFGGAYNEQFF,TGTGCCAGCAGCTTCGGGGGGGCGTACAATGAGCAGTTCTTC
TRBV12-3/TRBV12-4,.,TRBJ1-3,13,.,CASSRGSGNTIYF,TGTGCCAGCAGCCGGGGCTCTGGAAACACCATATATTTT
TRBV7-8,.,TRBJ1-1,14,.,CASCFVRGNTEAFF,TGTGCCAGCTGCTTCGTACGGGGGAACACTGAAGCTTTCTTT
TRBV2,.,TRBJ2-1,14,.,CASVREPSYNEQFF,TGTGCCAGCGTAAGGGAGCCCTCCTACAATGAGCAGTTCTTC
TRBV7-9,.,TRBJ1-2,12,.,CASSLDRFVADF,TGTGCCAGCAGCTTAGATCGGTTTGTGGCAGACTTC
TRBV14,.,TRBJ2-6,13,.,CASRAPGANVLTF,TGTGCCAGCAGGGCACCTGGGGCCAACGTCCTGACTTTC
TRBV9,.,TRBJ2-2,16,.,CASSGMGRRNTGELFF,TGTGCCAGCAGCGGGATGGGACGGAGGAACACCGGGGAGCTGTTTTTT
TRBV10-2,.,TRBJ1-1,14,.,CASTLQGAGTEAFF,TGCGCCAGCACTCTCCAGGGCGCGGGCACTGAAGCTTTCTTT
TRBV28,.,TRBJ1-6,13,.,CASSLFMNSPLHF,TGTGCCAGCAGTTTGTTCATGAATTCACCCCTCCACTTT
TRBV3-1/TRBV3-2,.,TRBJ2-2,12,.,CASSLYTGELFF,TGTGCCAGCAGCCTTTACACCGGGGAGCTGTTTTTT
TRBV9,.,TRBJ2-7,14,.,CASSVEEDSYEQYF,TGTGCCAGCAGCGTAGAGGAGGATTCCTACGAGCAGTACTTC
TRBV21-1,.,TRBJ1-5,16,.,CASSPERGRVNQPQHF,TGTGCCAGCAGCCCCGAGAGAGGGAGGGTGAATCAGCCCCAGCATTTT
TRBV7-3,.,TRBJ2-3,14,.,CASSLLGTDDTQYF,TGTGCCAGCAGCTTACTGGGGACGGATGATACGCAGTATTTT
TRBV19,TRBD1,TRBJ2-3,14,.,CASSMDRYTDTQYF,TGTGCCAGTAGTATGGACAGGTACACAGATACGCAGTATTTT
TRBV5-1,.,TRBJ1-1,13,few,CASSYDRPDRAFF,TGCGCCAGCAGCTATGACAGGCCGGATAGGGCTTTCTTT
TRBV7-8,TRBD1,TRBJ2-5,14,.,CASSWGQGMETQYF,TGTGCCAGCAGCTGGGGACAGGGAATGGAGACCCAGTACTTC
TRBV7-2,TRBD2,TRBJ2-2,14,.,CASSLSGSKGELFF,TGTGCCAGCAGCTTAAGCGGGAGTAAAGGGGAGCTGTTTTTT
TRBV30,.,TRBJ2-2,16,.,CAWSVRLGTRTGELFF,TGTGCCTGGAGTGTACGATTAGGAACCCGAACCGGGGAGCTGTTTTTT
TRBV20-1,.,TRBJ1-2,11,few,CSAREGRGYTF,TGCAGTGCTAGAGAAGGTCGGGGCTACACCTTC
TRBV7-9,.,TRBJ2-1,13,.,CASSRMPSDEQFF,TGTGCCAGCAGCCGAATGCCAAGCGATGAGCAGTTCTTC
TRBV27,.,TRBJ2-3,11,.,CASSPADTQYF,TGTGCCAGCAGTCCGGCAGATACGCAGTATTTT
TRBV27,.,TRBJ2-7,16,.,CASSSSAGRVSYEQYF,TGTGCCAGCAGTTCCTCGGCCGGGCGGGTTTCCTACGAGCAGTACTTC
TRBV12-3/TRBV12-4,.,TRBJ2-5,13,.,CASKLAGGETQYF,TGTGCCAGCAAATTAGCAGGAGGGGAGACCCAGTACTTC